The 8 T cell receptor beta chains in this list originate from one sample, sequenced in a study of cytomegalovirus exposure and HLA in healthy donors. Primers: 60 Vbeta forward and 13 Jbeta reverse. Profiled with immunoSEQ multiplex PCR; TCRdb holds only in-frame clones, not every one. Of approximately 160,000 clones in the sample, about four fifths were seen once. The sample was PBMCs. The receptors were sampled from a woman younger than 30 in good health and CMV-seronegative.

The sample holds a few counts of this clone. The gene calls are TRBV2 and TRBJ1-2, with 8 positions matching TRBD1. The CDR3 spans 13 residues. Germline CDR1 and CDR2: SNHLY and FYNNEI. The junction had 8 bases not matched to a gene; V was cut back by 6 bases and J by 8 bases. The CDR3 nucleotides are TGTGCCAGCAGAGTGGACAGGGTATGGGGCTACACCTTC. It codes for CASRVDRVWGYTF. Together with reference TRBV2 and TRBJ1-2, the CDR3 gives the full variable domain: EPEVTQTPSHQVTQMGQEVILRCVPISNHLYFYWYRQILGQKVEFLVSFYNNEISEKSEIFDDQFSVERPDGSNFTLKIRSTKLEDSAMYFCASRVDRVWGYTFGSGTRLTVV.

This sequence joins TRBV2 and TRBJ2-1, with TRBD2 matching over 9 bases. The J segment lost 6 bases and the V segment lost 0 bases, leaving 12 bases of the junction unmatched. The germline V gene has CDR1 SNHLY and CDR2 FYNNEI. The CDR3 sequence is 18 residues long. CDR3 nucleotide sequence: TGTGCCAGCAGTGAAGCGCGTTCCCCGGGACTAGCCGCCAATGAGCAGTTCTTC. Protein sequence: CASSEARSPGLAANEQFF.

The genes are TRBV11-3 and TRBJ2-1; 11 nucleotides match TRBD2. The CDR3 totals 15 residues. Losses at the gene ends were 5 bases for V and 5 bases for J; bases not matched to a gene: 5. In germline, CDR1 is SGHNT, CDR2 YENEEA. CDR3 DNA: TGTGCCAGCAGCCTTGGGACTAGCGGTAACAATGAGCAGTTCTTC. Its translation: CASSLGTSGNNEQFF.

The CDR3 DNA reads as TGTGCCAGCATACTCCGTCCTGTTGGTGGCGGGGAGCTGTTTTTT. Its protein product is CASILRPVGGGELFF. The V call is TRBV6-6, the J call TRBJ2-2; D is ambiguous. Trimming removed 7 bases at V and 7 bases at J, with 19 bases between. The germline V gene has CDR1 MNHNY and CDR2 SVGAGI (reference sequence). The CDR3 contains 15 residues.

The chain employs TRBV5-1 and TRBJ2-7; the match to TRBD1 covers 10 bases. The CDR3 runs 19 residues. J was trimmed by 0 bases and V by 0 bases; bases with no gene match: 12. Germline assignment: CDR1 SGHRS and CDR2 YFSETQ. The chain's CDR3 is CASSLGWGTGALSSYEQYF. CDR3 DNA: TGCGCCAGCAGCTTGGGGTGGGGGACAGGGGCCCTCAGCTCCTACGAGCAGTACTTC.

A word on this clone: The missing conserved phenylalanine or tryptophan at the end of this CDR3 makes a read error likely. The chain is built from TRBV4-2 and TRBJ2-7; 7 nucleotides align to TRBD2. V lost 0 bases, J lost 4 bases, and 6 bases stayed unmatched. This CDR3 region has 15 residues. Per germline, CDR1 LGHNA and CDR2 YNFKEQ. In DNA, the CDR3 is TGTGCCAGCAGCCAAGAGCGGGGGACGCGGTACGAGCAGTACCTC. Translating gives CASSQERGTRYEQYL.

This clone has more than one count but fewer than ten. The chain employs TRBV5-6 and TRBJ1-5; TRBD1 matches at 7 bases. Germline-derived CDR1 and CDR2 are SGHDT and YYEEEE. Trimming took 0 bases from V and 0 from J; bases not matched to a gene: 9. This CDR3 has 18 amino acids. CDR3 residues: CASSLEGGQINSNQPQHF. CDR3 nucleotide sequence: TGTGCCAGCAGCTTGGAAGGGGGACAGATTAATAGCAATCAGCCCCAGCATTTT.

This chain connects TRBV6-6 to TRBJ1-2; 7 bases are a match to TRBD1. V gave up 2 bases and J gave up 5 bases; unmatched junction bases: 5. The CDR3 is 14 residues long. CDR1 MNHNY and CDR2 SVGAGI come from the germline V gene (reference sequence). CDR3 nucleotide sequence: TGTGCCAGCAGTTACGGTGACAGGGAATATGGCTACACCTTC. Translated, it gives CASSYGDREYGYTF.